This is a list of T cell receptor beta chains from one sample in a study of T cells in Graves' hyperthyroidism and ophthalmopathy. TCRdb fed the multiplex PCR reads into MiXCR, producing one record per CDR3 protein. The repertoire includes hundreds of thousands of distinct CDR3 sequences, under 25% of them detected once, and approximately 49% sits in the top ten. Sequencing was carried out using blood. The receptors originated from a woman aged 70-85 years with Graves' ophthalmopathy. The CDR3 runs from the conserved cysteine through the conserved F or W. The D gene is left open where the match is weak. Part of the rows lack a size; the others show once, few, many or a class for expanded clones.

j_call,v_call,clone_size,d_call,cdr3_nt,cdr3_aa
TRBJ2-5,TRBV19,NA,TRBD2,TGTGCCAGTAGTACAATATCTAGCGGGGAAAAAGAGACCCAGTACTTC,CASSTISSGEKETQYF
TRBJ2-5,TRBV6-2/TRBV6-3,many,TRBD2,TGTGCCAGCCAACGACGACGGACTAGCGGGAGGCGAGGGACCCAGTACTTC,CASQRRRTSGRRGTQYF
TRBJ1-1,TRBV25-1,few,NA,TGTGCCAGCAGTCTTAAGGTTGAAGCTTTCTTT,CASSLKVEAFF
TRBJ2-7,TRBV28,many,NA,TGTGCCAGCAGTTTCCCGGGACACCCCTACGAGCAGTACTTC,CASSFPGHPYEQYF
TRBJ2-1,TRBV6-6,few,TRBD2,TGTGCCAGCAGTTACTCCCCTAGCGGGAGTTATGAGCAGTTCTTC,CASSYSPSGSYEQFF
TRBJ2-3,TRBV12-3/TRBV12-4,few,TRBD2,TGTGCCAGCAGTAATAGCGGGAGGAGGAGGGGGGATACGCAGTATTTT,CASSNSGRRRGDTQYF
TRBJ2-5,TRBV20-1,NA,NA,TGCAGTGCGGCAGGGAAGAAGACCCAGTACTTC,CSAAGKKTQYF
TRBJ2-1,TRBV15,many,TRBD2,TGTGCCACCAGCTTCGGGACTAGCGGGAGGCTAGAGCAGTTCTTC,CATSFGTSGRLEQFF
TRBJ1-4,TRBV10-3,many,NA,TGTGCCATCCGTGGTGGGTCAAAGGAAAAACTGTTTTTT,CAIRGGSKEKLFF
TRBJ2-3,TRBV7-2,NA,NA,TGTGCCAGCAGCCCCTATCATTCAGATACGCAGTATTTT,CASSPYHSDTQYF
TRBJ1-4,TRBV9,NA,NA,TGTGCCAGCAGCGCTGGGGGGGGGCCGTATGAAAAACTGTTTTTT,CASSAGGGPYEKLFF
TRBJ2-1,TRBV6-1,NA,TRBD2,TGTTCGGCCAGAGCGGGAGGTTACAATGAGCAGTTCTTC,CSARAGGYNEQFF
TRBJ1-1,TRBV7-2,many,NA,TGTGCCAGCAGCTTAGTGGCGGGGTCGGGCACTGAAGCTTTCTTT,CASSLVAGSGTEAFF
TRBJ2-7,TRBV6-1,few,NA,TGTGCCAGCAGTTCCCTCGGTGGGTTGAACTACGAGCAGTACTTC,CASSSLGGLNYEQYF
TRBJ2-7,TRBV10-3,NA,TRBD1,TGTGCCATCAGTGGGACAGGGGGGGGCGAGCAGTACTTC,CAISGTGGGEQYF
TRBJ1-3,TRBV12-3/TRBV12-4,many,NA,TGTGCCAGCAGTTCCACCGGAGCCATATATTTT,CASSSTGAIYF
TRBJ2-3,TRBV5-1,few,TRBD2,TGCGCCAGCAGCTCTTGGACTAGCGGGACTTTCACAGATACGCAGTATTTT,CASSSWTSGTFTDTQYF
TRBJ2-7,TRBV2,many,TRBD1,TGTGCCAGCAGGATGGACAGGCGTGCCCCGGGGCCGCAGTACTTC,CASRMDRRAPGPQYF
TRBJ2-7,TRBV20-1,NA,NA,TGCAGTGCTACACGACTCGTCTCTGGCGAGCAGTACTTC,CSATRLVSGEQYF
TRBJ1-5,TRBV12-3/TRBV12-4,NA,NA,TGTGCCAGCAGTTTTGGGTTGTCGGAGCCCCAGCATTTT,CASSFGLSEPQHF
TRBJ2-1,TRBV5-5,NA,TRBD1,TGTGCCAGCAGCCCCAAGTGGGACAGCTCCTACAATGAGCAGTTCTTC,CASSPKWDSSYNEQFF
TRBJ2-3,TRBV27,few,TRBD2,TGTGCCAGCAGTCGGGAGGTTATCGCAGATACGCAGTATTTT,CASSREVIADTQYF
TRBJ1-5,TRBV28,many,TRBD1,TGTGCCAGCAGAAAACTAAGTCAGGGGGACCAGCCCCAGCATTTT,CASRKLSQGDQPQHF
TRBJ2-2,TRBV2,many,TRBD2,TGTGCCAGCAGGTCGACTAGCGGGAACACCGGGGAGCTGTTTTTT,CASRSTSGNTGELFF
TRBJ2-7,TRBV28,many,TRBD2,TGTGCCAGCAGTTCCCCGGGACTAGCGGGAGCCCTCCTCTACGAGCAGTACTTC,CASSSPGLAGALLYEQYF
TRBJ2-7,TRBV3-1,many,TRBD2,TGTGCCAGCAGCCCCCGGGGACTAGCGGGAGTCTACGAGCAGTACTTC,CASSPRGLAGVYEQYF
TRBJ2-3,TRBV9,NA,NA,TGTGCCAGCAGCGGTAGCGGAGGCCGGGGAGATACGCAGTATTTT,CASSGSGGRGDTQYF
TRBJ1-4,TRBV2,few,NA,TGTGCCAACAAGCGGGCCCGCCTTGCAACTAATGAAAAACTGTTTTTT,CANKRARLATNEKLFF
TRBJ2-1,TRBV20-1,few,NA,TGCAGTGCTAGTTTGCGGGATGAGCAGTTCTTC,CSASLRDEQFF